This T cell receptor (beta chain) was found in a study of OX40 agonist ivuxolimab in advanced cancers. Looking at the study overall: All patients had ivuxolimab intravenously every 2 weeks at 0.01 to 10 mg/kg. Findings of the study overall: Antigen specificity was not determined for the expanded peripheral T cells. Expanded clones belonging to CD8+ T cells outnumbered, on average, those of CD4+.

Comments on this clone: What it binds is unknown.

Sequencing was performed with immunoSEQ multiplex PCR; in TCRdb, only in-frame clones are kept and a portion is missing. Of roughly 30,000 clones listed, approximately 84% were seen once; the top ten hold roughly a sixth. Sampling times: baseline, cycle 4 day 1, cycle 7 day 1. Trimming took 0 bases from V and 5 from J, leaving 5 bases between them. CDR1 and CDR2 from the germline V gene are SGHRS and YFSETQ. This CDR3 region has 12 residues. This TCR derives from an adult with an advanced solid tumor such as melanoma, head and neck, liver or kidney cancer. The material was CD4+ or CD8+ T cells sorted from blood, obtained in a trial of the OX40 agonist ivuxolimab. V and J are TRBV5-1 and TRBJ2-5; D is ambiguous. This chain's CDR3 is CASSLGDETQYF. CDR3 DNA: TGCGCCAGCAGCTTGGGGGATGAGACCCAGTACTTC.